This TCR beta chain comes out of a study of cytomegalovirus exposure and HLA in healthy donors. Sequencing used immunoSEQ multiplex PCR; TCRdb keeps in-frame clones, though not all of them. The sample shows more than 250,000 clones, 70% to 90% of them seen only once. Comments on this clone: The antigen is unknown.

General observations from the study: The study recorded 164 TCR beta chains that were cytomegalovirus-associated.

In germline, CDR1 is SGHRS, CDR2 YFSETQ. The CDR3 has 15 residues. With V trimmed by 7 bases and J by 2 bases, 9 bases remained unmatched. The receptor was derived from a woman between 18 and 29 years old in good health and CMV-seronegative. This rearrangement joins TRBV5-1 to TRBJ2-3, with 8 bases lining up with TRBD2. The sequenced material came from PBMCs. The CDR3 DNA reads as TGCGCCAGCTATCCTACGGGGGGGTTCACAGATACGCAGTATTTT. Translation: CASYPTGGFTDTQYF.